Presented here are 20 T cell receptor beta chains from one specimen sequenced in a study of beta chain features in type 1 diabetes. Findings of the study overall: There was a moderate but significant shortening of TCRB CDR3s in all four CD4+ subsets of Type 1 diabetes patients.

Expressed TCRB transcripts were sequenced, since all the RNA that had been isolated was reverse transcribed. Libraries were prepared by immunoSEQ multiplex PCR; TCRdb keeps only in-frame clonotypes and omits some of them. The table records 250,000 to 350,000 clones, more than 13% of them present only once. Their specific antigens are unknown. Sequencing input: naive CD4+ T cells from blood. These receptor sequences come from a man aged 25-40 years with type 1 diabetes.

This sequence joins TRBV18 and TRBJ1-5, with 7 bases matching TRBD1. Germline V gives CDR1 KGHSH, CDR2 LQKENI. V lost 2 bases to trimming and J lost 3 bases; unmatched junction nucleotides: 4. This CDR3 region has 15 residues. The CDR3 DNA follows: TGTGCCAGCTCACCAGACAGGGCTAACAATCAGCCCCAGCATTTT. Translation gives CASSPDRANNQPQHF.

V gene TRBV29-1 combines with J gene TRBJ2-7, with TRBD1 matching 8 bases. This CDR3 is 13 amino acids long. Looked up from germline, CDR1 is SQVTM and CDR2 is ANQGSEA. With V trimmed by 3 bases and J by 6 bases, 7 bases remained unmatched. The DNA for the CDR3 is TGCAGCGTTGAGAGGGGCAGGGGGCGCGAGCAGTACTTC. It is translated as CSVERGRGREQYF.

This clone was observed a few times. The same CDR3 also results from other DNA sequences found in this sample. J is TRBJ2-1 and V is TRBV15; D ambiguous. V lost 0 bases and J 6 bases, leaving 9 bases between the germline ends. The germline gives CDR1 LNHNV, CDR2 YYDKDF (reference sequence). The CDR3 is made up of 14 amino acids. CDR3 loop: CATSRDRGPNEQFF. The CDR3, as DNA: TGTGCCACCAGCAGAGACCGCGGTCCCAATGAGCAGTTCTTC.

The V call is TRBV5-6, the J call TRBJ2-1; 7 bases map to TRBD1. The CDR3 is 16 residues long. Germline V CDR1 and CDR2: SGHDT, YYEEEE. V was pared by 4 bases and J by 0 bases, with 7 bases of the junction left unmatched. CDR3 loop: CASSPLTGASYNEQFF. The CDR3 coding sequence is TGTGCCAGCAGCCCCCTTACAGGGGCCTCCTACAATGAGCAGTTCTTC. The full variable domain, its missing parts supplied by reference TRBV5-6 and TRBJ2-1, is DAGVTQSPTHLIKTRGQQVTLRCSPKSGHDTVSWYQQALGQGPQFIFQYYEEEERQRGNFPDRFSGHQFPNYSSELNVNALLLGDSALYLCASSPLTGASYNEQFFGPGTRLTVL.

This clone was seen a few times. The chain has TRBV5-4 and TRBJ2-3; D is possibly TRBD2 (6 bases). Trimming shortened V by 4 bases and J by 1 base, and 16 bases separated the two germline ends. CDR3 size: 16 residues. CDR1 is SGHNT and CDR2 is YYREEE in the germline V gene (reference sequence). CDR3 region: CASSGGSRARTDTQYF. CDR3 bases: TGTGCCAGCAGCGGGGGGTCGAGGGCCCGCACAGATACGCAGTATTTT. The full variable domain, completed using reference TRBV5-4 and TRBJ2-3, is ETGVTQSPTHLIKTRGQQVTLRCSSQSGHNTVSWYQQALGQGPQFIFQYYREEENGRGNFPPRFSGLQFPNYSSELNVNALELDDSALYLCASSGGSRARTDTQYFGPGTRLTVL.

This clone was found a few times. This sample includes further DNA sequences coding for the same CDR3. The genes are TRBV28 and TRBJ1-5; 9 bases agree with TRBD1. The germline gives CDR1 MDHEN, CDR2 SYDVKM. CDR3 size: 14 residues. J was trimmed by 5 bases and V by 7 bases; bases with no gene match: 6. CDR3 DNA sequence: TGTGCCAGCACCCCGGGACAGGGTGATCAGCCCCAGCATTTT. Translation: CASTPGQGDQPQHF.

The chain combines TRBV5-4 with TRBJ2-5; a weak D match, TRBD2 (7 bases). Trimming stripped 3 bases from V and 4 bases from J, with 10 bases between. In germline, CDR1 is SGHNT, CDR2 YYREEE (reference sequence). The CDR3 has 13 amino acids. The CDR3 region has the DNA TGTGCCAGCAGCTCGGGGGGCAGAGAGACCCAGTACTTC. This codes for CASSSGGRETQYF.

This clone was found a few times. V and J are TRBV5-5 and TRBJ1-2, with D hard to call. Germline values: CDR1 SGHKS, CDR2 YYEKEE (reference sequence). CDR3 length: 15 amino acids. V was cut by 8 bases and J by 1 base, with 18 bases left in between. The CDR3 spells CASTSGVGFNYGYTF. CDR3 sequence (DNA): TGTGCCAGTACCAGCGGGGTTGGCTTTAACTATGGCTACACCTTC.

This chain connects TRBV7-8 to TRBJ2-2; no firm D call. This CDR3 has 14 residues. Deletions cut 1 base from V and 6 bases from J, with 9 bases between. From germline, CDR1 is SGHVS and CDR2 FQNEAQ. The CDR3 region is CASSLVESAGELFF. The CDR3 region has the DNA TGTGCCAGCAGCTTAGTCGAGTCGGCCGGGGAGCTGTTTTTT.

The chain uses TRBV30 and TRBJ2-7; D unclear. V gave up 2 bases and J gave up 0 bases, with 11 bases separating them. Germline lookup yields CDR1 GTSNPN and CDR2 SVGIG (reference sequence). CDR3 length: 14 amino acids. CDR3 DNA sequence: TGTGCCTGGAGTCGAGGCGCCAGCTCCTACGAGCAGTACTTC. Translating gives CAWSRGASSYEQYF.

This clone has only a few counts. J is TRBJ1-2 and V is TRBV14; D ambiguous. CDR3 length: 13 amino acids. Germline V gene lookup returns CDR1 SGHDN and CDR2 FVKESK. Between the trimmed V and J ends, which lost 0 bases and 7 bases, there was a span of 9 bases. CDR3 nucleotide sequence: TGTGCCAGCAGCCAAGAAAGAGCGGGTGGCTACACCTTC. Protein sequence: CASSQERAGGYTF.

This clone has just a few counts. V usage is TRBV15 and J usage is TRBJ2-3, with 13 bases lining up with TRBD2. This CDR3 has 17 residues. Per germline, CDR1 LNHNV and CDR2 YYDKDF (reference sequence). After removal of 3 bases from V and 6 bases from J, the junction contained 9 bases not matched to a gene. CDR3 sequence reads: CATSRGGLAGEVDTQYF. CDR3 sequence (DNA): TGTGCCACCAGCAGGGGAGGACTAGCGGGAGAGGTGGATACGCAGTATTTT.

V is TRBV27 and J is TRBJ1-5; 9 nucleotides match TRBD1. After removal of 0 bases from V and 6 bases from J, the junction contained 12 bases not matched to a gene. CDR3 length: 18 amino acids. Germline CDR1 and CDR2: MNHEY and SMNVEV (reference sequence). CDR3 coding DNA: TGTGCCAGCAGTTTATCCTCGACGGGACAGGGTTTGGCTCAGCCCCAGCATTTT. It encodes CASSLSSTGQGLAQPQHF.

This clone was seen a few times. This chain's CDR3 is CASSYLGASGRNEQFF. The CDR3 DNA sequence: TGTGCCAGCAGTTACTTAGGGGCTAGCGGGCGCAATGAGCAGTTCTTC. The rearrangement uses TRBV6-6 and TRBJ2-1; 8 bases agree with TRBD2. The CDR3 has 16 residues. Germline-derived CDR1 and CDR2 are MNHNY and SVGAGI (reference sequence). V was clipped by 1 base and J by 6 bases; unmatched bases: 8.

This clone was seen only a few times. V and J are TRBV29-1 and TRBJ2-7; possibly TRBD1 for D (6 bases). The V gene lost 4 bases and the J gene lost 4 bases, with 17 bases spanning the gap. This CDR3 has 14 residues. CDR1 is SQVTM, CDR2 ANQGSEA, per germline. CDR3 sequence reads: CSVGQATGRYEQYF. The CDR3 DNA is TGCAGCGTTGGACAGGCTACGGGGCGTTACGAGCAGTACTTC.

This clone was counted between two and nine times. The chain has TRBV9 and TRBJ2-7; tentatively, D is TRBD2 (6 bases). The V end lost 0 bases, the J end lost 3 bases, and 13 bases lay between the germline ends. The germline gives CDR1 SGDLS, CDR2 YYNGEE. The CDR3 loop spans 15 amino acids. The CDR3 is CASSVGAGLYYEQYF. Written as DNA, the CDR3 is TGTGCCAGCAGCGTAGGTGCGGGGCTGTACTACGAGCAGTACTTC.

The rearrangement uses TRBV7-3 and TRBJ2-1; the match to TRBD2 covers 14 bases. Germline V CDR1 and CDR2: SGHTA, FQGTGA. After removal of 8 bases from V and 8 bases from J, the junction contained 14 bases not matched to a gene. This CDR3 comprises 17 residues. CDR3 residues: CASGPGGLAGVMDEQFF. For the CDR3, the DNA is TGTGCCAGCGGCCCAGGGGGACTAGCGGGAGTAATGGATGAGCAGTTCTTC.

This chain connects TRBV28 to TRBJ2-7; the match to TRBD1 covers 12 bases. This CDR3 comprises 14 residues. V lost 4 bases and J lost 5; bases outside the gene matches: 3. Germline CDR1 and CDR2: MDHEN and SYDVKM. In DNA form, the CDR3 reads TGTGCCAGCAGTTCGGGACAGGGGGCAAACGAGCAGTACTTC. It encodes CASSSGQGANEQYF.

In its sample, this clone was seen a few times. V gene TRBV6-1 combines with J gene TRBJ2-1, with TRBD1 matching 7 bases. The CDR3 is 13 amino acids. Per the germline V gene, CDR1 is MNHNS and CDR2 is SASEGT. The V segment lost 6 bases and the J segment 5 bases; nucleotides outside the gene matches: 4. In nucleotides, the CDR3 is TGTGCCAGCAGGAGGGGACAGAACAATGAGCAGTTCTTC. Translating it yields CASRRGQNNEQFF.

This clone was observed a handful of times. The chain combines TRBV28 with TRBJ2-3; the D is unclear. This CDR3 has 12 residues. Germline CDR1 and CDR2: MDHEN and SYDVKM. V lost 4 bases, J lost 13 bases, and 15 bases lay in between. The CDR3 region has the DNA TGTGCCAGCAGTTCCAGAATGGCGGTTGAGTATTTT. Protein: CASSSRMAVEYF.